This T cell receptor (beta chain) was identified during a study of CD8 T cells in Susac syndrome. Reverse transcription of about 0.45 to 1 ug RNA was performed with random hexamers. An immunoSEQ multiplex PCR generated amplified TCR beta CDR3 products spanning 54 Vbeta and 13 Jbeta. TCRdb recomputed calls from the immunoSEQ multiplex PCR reads with MiXCR, one row per CDR3 protein. The sample lists about 150,000 distinct CDR3 sequences, approximately 93% seen once, with around 0.21% in the top ten. Germline CDR1 PRHDT, CDR2 FYEKMQ (reference sequence). Trimming cost V 8 bases and J 0 bases; bases outside gene matches: 8. The CDR3 spans 16 residues.

The specimen sequenced was CD8+ T cells from PBMCs. The TCR comes from a human donor with multiple sclerosis. The V gene is TRBV13, the J gene TRBJ2-3; TRBD2 aligns across 10 bases. The CDR3 DNA follows: TGTGCCAGCGGGAAGCGGGGGGGGTTTAGCACAGATACGCAGTATTTT. It translates to CASGKRGGFSTDTQYF.